The 17 T cell receptor beta chains reported below all come from one sample, sequenced in a study of human T cells and chemical hapten exposure. MiXCR, run by TCRdb on the RACE reads, gives a single entry per CDR3 protein. The profile shows about 350,000 distinct CDR3 sequences, around 6% of them singletons. Sample time point: patch test 2, 6 weeks after DPC sensitization. Specified treatment: therapeutic diphenylcyclopropenone sensitization with weekly scalp DPC. Sequences were derived from whole blood, sampled in connection with sensitization to the hapten diphenylcyclopropenone (DPC). Receptors originate from a woman between 18 and 29 years old with alopecia areata. Some clones in this sample may be carry-over from other donors' samples.

This clonotype has a count of ten or more. The gene calls are TRBV5-4 and TRBJ2-1; D uncertain. Trimming shortened V by 3 bases and J by 5 bases, and 3 bases separated the two germline ends. CDR1 is SGHNT and CDR2 is YYREEE in the germline V gene (reference sequence). The CDR3 contains 11 residues. The DNA of the CDR3 is TGTGCCAGCAGCTCGCACAATGAGCAGTTCTTC. It is translated as CASSSHNEQFF.

This clonotype was recorded many times. The chain combines TRBV10-3 with TRBJ2-7; 10 nucleotides agree with TRBD1. The CDR3 loop spans 15 amino acids. V was pared by 0 bases and J by 9 bases, with 8 bases of the junction left unmatched. Per the germline V gene, CDR1 is ENHRY and CDR2 is SYGVKD. CDR3 loop: CAISESPGQGYWQYF. The CDR3 coding sequence is TGTGCCATCAGTGAGTCGCCGGGACAGGGGTATTGGCAGTACTTC.

This clonotype occurred many times. J is TRBJ2-3 and V is TRBV24-1, with a weak D call TRBD1 (5 bases). V lost 0 bases to trimming and J lost 6 bases, with 9 bases between them. CDR1 and CDR2 from the germline V gene are KGHDR and SFDVKD. CDR3 size: 14 residues. CDR3 in amino acids: CATSDLSRVDTQYF. CDR3 DNA sequence: TGTGCCACCAGTGATTTGAGCAGGGTGGATACGCAGTATTTT.

This chain connects TRBV3-1 to TRBJ2-3, with D unresolved. The V and J ends lost 3 bases and 0 bases respectively, with 10 bases between them. CDR1 is LGHDT, CDR2 YNNKEL, per germline (reference sequence). The CDR3 sequence is 15 residues long. CDR3 DNA sequence: TGTGCCAGCAGCCAGCAAGCGACTAGCACAGATACGCAGTATTTT. Translating gives CASSQQATSTDTQYF.

This chain links TRBV7-2 with TRBJ1-4; no clear D gene. The CDR3 totals 14 residues. V was clipped by 2 bases and J by 8 bases, with 12 bases between them. In germline, CDR1 is SGHTA, CDR2 FQGNSA. This CDR3 reads CASSLRFPREKLFF. CDR3 bases: TGTGCCAGCAGCTTAAGATTTCCCCGAGAAAAACTGTTTTTT.

The V call is TRBV12-3 or TRBV12-4, the J call TRBJ2-3; tentative D call: TRBD2 (6 bases). Trimming removed 6 bases from V and 1 base from J, with 17 bases in between. This CDR3 has 16 amino acids. CDR3 coding DNA: TGTGCCAGCAGCCTCGAGGAAGGCGGGGGCACAGATACGCAGTATTTT. Amino acids: CASSLEEGGGTDTQYF.

This clonotype was counted once. The V call is TRBV7-3, the J call TRBJ2-7; 7 bases are shared with TRBD1. CDR1 and CDR2 (germline): SGHTA, FQGTGA. V dropped 5 bases and J dropped 4; count of bases not matched to a gene: 5. CDR3 length: 13 amino acids. CDR3 residues: CASSRDRFYEQYF. CDR3 bases: TGTGCCAGCAGCCGGGACAGATTTTACGAGCAGTACTTC.

There are a few counts of this clonotype. The V call is TRBV10-3, the J call TRBJ2-7; 7 positions match TRBD1. After removal of 3 bases from V and 1 base from J, the junction contained 6 bases not matched to a gene. Germline V gives CDR1 ENHRY, CDR2 SYGVKD. CDR3 size: 15 residues. For the CDR3, the DNA is TGTGCCATCAGTGATTCCCGGACAGGATCCTACGAGCAGTACTTC. Its translation is CAISDSRTGSYEQYF.

In its sample, this clonotype was seen many times. The chain joins TRBV6-5 to TRBJ1-4; D is uncertain. The germline CDR1 and CDR2 sequences are MNHEY and SVGAGI. V was shortened by 0 bases and J by 6 bases, with 8 bases between the two germline ends. The CDR3 runs 14 residues. CDR3 in amino acids: CASSYSNGDEKLFF. DNA of the CDR3: TGTGCCAGCAGTTACTCGAATGGGGATGAAAAACTGTTTTTT.

The chain recombines TRBV7-2 with TRBJ2-3; D remains unclear. This CDR3 is 15 amino acids long. In germline, CDR1 is SGHTA, CDR2 FQGNSA. Trimming stripped 4 bases from V and 1 base from J, with 12 bases between. CDR3: CASSSEYLRTDTQYF. CDR3 bases: TGTGCCAGCAGCTCGGAGTATTTACGCACAGATACGCAGTATTTT.

The gene calls are TRBV19 and TRBJ2-5, with D possibly matching TRBD2 (7 bases). V was pared by 6 bases and J by 4 bases, with 12 bases between. This CDR3 spans 13 amino acids. Germline loops: CDR1 LNHDA, CDR2 SQIVND (reference sequence). In DNA, the CDR3 is TGTGCCAGTAGAGGCGGGGGCCCAGAGACCCAGTACTTC. Its protein product is CASRGGGPETQYF.

This clonotype appeared a few times. The chain has TRBV12-5 and TRBJ1-6; tentatively, D is TRBD1 (5 bases). Germline V CDR1 and CDR2: LGHNT, FRNRAP. This CDR3 is built from 16 residues. The V end lost 5 bases, the J end lost 4 bases, and 15 bases lay between the germline ends. Here the CDR3 reads CASGPDRLSYNSPLHF. The CDR3 DNA sequence: TGTGCTAGTGGTCCTGACAGATTGTCTTATAATTCACCCCTCCACTTT.

This clonotype was found many times. The chain carries TRBV7-9 and TRBJ1-3, with unresolved D. The CDR3 runs to 14 residues. Germline values: CDR1 SEHNR, CDR2 FQNEAQ (reference sequence). Trimming removed 3 bases from V and 4 bases from J, with 10 bases in between. The CDR3 region has the DNA TGTGCCAGCAGCTTTGACGTAGTCGGAAACACCATATATTTT. Its translation: CASSFDVVGNTIYF.

This clonotype was seen at least ten times. This sequence joins TRBV25-1 and TRBJ2-1; TRBD2 matches at 10 bases. Germline V CDR1 and CDR2: MGHDK, SYGVNS. The CDR3 runs 17 residues. The V segment lost 4 bases and the J segment 1 base; nucleotides outside the gene matches: 7. The CDR3 region has the DNA TGTGCCAGCAGTGGAGCGACTAGCGGGCCTTCCTACAATGAGCAGTTCTTC. Its protein is CASSGATSGPSYNEQFF.

A word on this clonotype: A clone one base away is much larger, so this may be a read error. This chain links TRBV28 with TRBJ2-3, with D possibly TRBD2 on 5 matching bases. This CDR3 region has 14 residues. Germline loops: CDR1 MDHEN, CDR2 SYDVKM. The DNA for the CDR3 is TGTGTCAGCAGTTTCGACCGGCGGGCAGATACGCAGTATTTT. It yields the protein CVSSFDRRADTQYF.

V is TRBV29-1 and J is TRBJ2-3; D unresolved. Germline values: CDR1 SQVTM, CDR2 ANQGSEA. Trimming shortened V by 3 bases and J by 0 bases, and 7 bases separated the two germline ends. CDR3 length: 13 residues. The CDR3, as DNA: TGCAGCGTTGAGGAGACTAGCACAGATACGCAGTATTTT. Its protein is CSVEETSTDTQYF.

There are a few counts of this clonotype. The V and J genes are TRBV27 and TRBJ1-3, with 8 bases lining up with TRBD1. The V gene's germline CDR1 is MNHEY and CDR2 SMNVEV (reference sequence). Trimming took 5 bases from V and 1 from J; bases not matched to a gene: 7. This CDR3 has 16 residues. CDR3: CASSPWTGKSGNTIYF. The CDR3 nucleotides are TGTGCCAGCAGTCCGTGGACAGGGAAGTCTGGAAACACCATATATTTT.